The 27 T cell receptor beta chains below all came from one sample that was sequenced in a study of cytomegalovirus exposure and HLA in healthy donors. PCR involved 60 Vbeta and 13 Jbeta primers. The protocol was immunoSEQ multiplex PCR, while the TCRdb copy is restricted to in-frame clones and leaves out a portion. The data show 100,000 to 150,000 clones, over 65% seen once. The source material was PBMCs. The source is a man aged 40-55 years in good health and CMV-seropositive.

This clone was found a few times. This chain connects TRBV5-1 to TRBJ2-5, with a weak D call TRBD2 (7 bases). There are 15 residues in the CDR3. The germline V gene has CDR1 SGHRS and CDR2 YFSETQ. V gave up 0 bases and J gave up 7 bases, with 16 bases separating them. The CDR3 DNA sequence: TGCGCCAGCAGCTTGGAACTAGCGCAGACAGGGACCCAGTACTTC. Amino acid sequence: CASSLELAQTGTQYF. Full variable domain (missing parts from reference TRBV5-1 and TRBJ2-5): KAGVTQTPRYLIKTRGQQVTLSCSPISGHRSVSWYQQTPGQGLQFLFEYFSETQRNKGNFPGRFSGRQFSNSRSEMNVSTLELGDSALYLCASSLELAQTGTQYFGPGTRLLVL.

Note on this clone: One junction end does not reproduce the germline sequence, and a read error may be involved. As DNA, the CDR3 is TGTGTCTGGAGTCCTATGGACTATGGCTACACCTTC. Amino acid sequence: CVWSPMDYGYTF. This chain joins TRBV30 and TRBJ1-2, with D unclear. Germline-derived CDR1 and CDR2 are GTSNPN and SVGIG (reference sequence). The CDR3 is 12 amino acids.

The rearrangement uses TRBV25-1 and TRBJ1-1, with 7 positions matching TRBD1. Germline values: CDR1 MGHDK, CDR2 SYGVNS. V was clipped by 6 bases and J by 0 bases; unmatched bases: 4. The CDR3 runs 14 residues. CDR3 nucleotides: TGTGCCAGCAGGGAGACAGGGTTGAACACTGAAGCTTTCTTT. This encodes CASRETGLNTEAFF.

This clone was picked up one time. In nucleotides, the CDR3 is TGTGCCAGCAGTACAAGGACAGGGGGGAACACTGAAGCTTTCTTT. Amino acid sequence: CASSTRTGGNTEAFF. V and J are TRBV6-5 and TRBJ1-1, with 10 nucleotides matching TRBD1. Germline V CDR1 and CDR2: MNHEY, SVGAGI. The CDR3 length is 15 residues. The junction had 4 bases not matched to a gene; V was cut back by 5 bases and J by 1 base.

The V call is TRBV9, the J call TRBJ2-1, with 8 positions matching TRBD1. CDR1 and CDR2 from the germline V gene are SGDLS and YYNGEE. The CDR3 consists of 15 residues. The J segment lost 5 bases and the V segment lost 4 bases, leaving 8 bases of the junction unmatched. CDR3 coding DNA: TGTGCCAGCAGCCCCGATGGGACAGGAGACAATGAGCAGTTCTTC. Translated: CASSPDGTGDNEQFF.

This chain uses TRBV6-5 with TRBJ1-4; D gene unclear. The CDR3 runs to 15 residues. Trimming pared 0 bases from V and 2 bases from J, leaving 7 bases between. Germline V gene sequence: CDR1 MNHEY, CDR2 SVGAGI. The CDR3 coding sequence is TGTGCCAGCAGTTACTCGTGGCAGACTAATGAAAAACTGTTTTTT. Residues: CASSYSWQTNEKLFF.

The rearrangement links TRBV28 to TRBJ2-3, with TRBD2 matching over 12 bases. In germline, CDR1 is MDHEN, CDR2 SYDVKM. V gave up 4 bases and J gave up 1 base; unmatched junction bases: 3. This CDR3 has 16 residues. CDR3 in amino acids: CASSSWTSGGTDTQYF. For the CDR3, the DNA is TGTGCCAGCAGTTCGTGGACTAGCGGGGGCACAGATACGCAGTATTTT.

This chain uses TRBV5-1 with TRBJ1-2; no firm D call. V gave up 0 bases and J gave up 4 bases, with 10 bases separating them. CDR3 length: 14 amino acids. Germline V gene sequence: CDR1 SGHRS, CDR2 YFSETQ. As DNA, the CDR3 is TGCGCCAGCAGCTTGGCTCGCAGTGGCTATGGCTACACCTTC. As protein: CASSLARSGYGYTF.

On this clone itself: The germline gene is not matched at one end of the junction; a read error may be the cause. The chain carries TRBV15 and TRBJ2-3; 9 nucleotides align to TRBD1. The germline gives CDR1 LNHNV, CDR2 YYDKDF (reference sequence). This CDR3 has 16 amino acids. The CDR3 DNA reads as TGTGCCACCAGCAGAGAGGGCACAGGGGGCACCGATACGCAGTATTTT. It specifies CATSREGTGGTDTQYF.

Within the sample, this clone is medium-sized (0.01 to 0.1%). The V gene is TRBV4-1, the J gene TRBJ1-4; 9 bases align to TRBD1. V shed 7 bases, J shed 5 bases, and the junction held 5 bases outside the gene matches. CDR1 is MGHRA, CDR2 YSYEKL, per germline. The CDR3 length is 14 residues. The CDR3 DNA is TGCGCCAGCAATCGAGGACAGGGGAATGAAAAACTGTTTTTT. Its translation: CASNRGQGNEKLFF.

With regard to this clone: An end of the junction differs from the germline gene, which may be a read error. V gene TRBV9 combines with J gene TRBJ2-3; TRBD2 matches 13 bases. There are 12 residues in the CDR3. The germline gives CDR1 SGDLS, CDR2 YYNGEE. CDR3 in DNA: TGTGCCAGCAGCGATTTCGGGACTAGCGGGGATTTT. Protein product: CASSDFGTSGDF.

The chain joins TRBV25-1 to TRBJ2-7, with D possibly TRBD1 on 7 matching bases. The CDR3 consists of 15 residues. V gave up 1 base and J gave up 2 bases, with 12 bases separating them. Per the germline V gene, CDR1 is MGHDK and CDR2 is SYGVNS. CDR3 DNA sequence: TGTGCCAGCAGTGAATGGGCAGGGGGGACCTACGAGCAGTACTTC. Amino acids: CASSEWAGGTYEQYF.

CDR3 sequence reads: CASSLARDYGYTF. CDR3 coding DNA: TGTGCCAGCAGCTTAGCACGGGACTATGGCTACACCTTC. V is TRBV7-9 and J is TRBJ1-2; D gene uncertain. Trimming cost V 0 bases and J 3 bases, with 5 bases left between them. The CDR3 runs 13 residues. Germline-derived CDR1 and CDR2 are SEHNR and FQNEAQ (reference sequence).

The CDR3 loop reads CATSNRRSGYTF. CDR3 sequence (DNA): TGTGCCACCAGCAATAGGAGGAGTGGCTACACCTTC. J is TRBJ1-2 and V is TRBV15; D is unclear. The CDR3 has 12 residues. Germline V lookup: CDR1 LNHNV, CDR2 YYDKDF (reference sequence). Trimming left V 4 bases short and J 7 bases short, with 10 bases between.

V and J are TRBV5-1 and TRBJ2-1; no definite D call. This CDR3 has 15 amino acids. CDR1 and CDR2 from the germline V gene are SGHRS and YFSETQ. V was trimmed by 0 bases and J by 0 bases, leaving 7 bases between them. CDR3 residues: CASSLELNSYNEQFF. The CDR3 DNA is TGCGCCAGCAGCTTGGAGCTTAACTCCTACAATGAGCAGTTCTTC.

The chain employs TRBV5-4 and TRBJ2-7, with D unclear. Trimming pared 2 bases from V and 3 bases from J, leaving 9 bases between. Germline values: CDR1 SGHNT, CDR2 YYREEE (reference sequence). The CDR3 extends over 13 amino acids. As DNA, the CDR3 is TGTGCCAGCAGCTTATTGCCAGACTACGAGCAGTACTTC. It translates to CASSLLPDYEQYF. The full variable domain, with the rest looked up from reference TRBV5-4 and TRBJ2-7, is ETGVTQSPTHLIKTRGQQVTLRCSSQSGHNTVSWYQQALGQGPQFIFQYYREEENGRGNFPPRFSGLQFPNYSSELNVNALELDDSALYLCASSLLPDYEQYFGPGTRLTVT.

The chain has TRBV10-1 and TRBJ2-7, with 9 nucleotides matching TRBD2. The CDR3 runs to 17 residues. Germline CDR1 is WNHNN and CDR2 is SYGVQD (reference sequence). V was pared by 0 bases and J by 6 bases, with 12 bases of the junction left unmatched. CDR3 protein: CASSESNPSGTTREQYF. DNA of the CDR3: TGCGCCAGCAGTGAGTCGAATCCTAGCGGGACAACTCGCGAGCAGTACTTC.

The chain combines TRBV25-1 with TRBJ2-2; D remains ambiguous. Germline V CDR1 and CDR2: MGHDK, SYGVNS. V lost 6 bases, J lost 4 bases, and 9 bases lay in between. The CDR3 is 13 residues long. CDR3 sequence: CASRQTPTGELFF. The CDR3 DNA is TGTGCCAGCAGACAGACCCCCACCGGGGAGCTGTTTTTT.

The chain couples TRBV6-5 to TRBJ2-1; 10 bases agree with TRBD2. The CDR3 covers 14 residues. Trimming removed 6 bases from V and 7 bases from J; junction bases left unmatched: 6. In germline, CDR1 is MNHEY, CDR2 SVGAGI. Here the CDR3 DNA reads TGTGCCAGCAGACCTAGCGGGAGCCGAAATGAGCAGTTCTTC. The encoded protein is CASRPSGSRNEQFF.

The J gene is TRBJ1-3, the V gene TRBV4-2; TRBD1 might be the D (6 bases). Germline CDR1 is LGHNA and CDR2 is YNFKEQ. Trimming cost V 0 bases and J 3 bases, with 12 bases left between them. This CDR3 is built from 16 residues. CDR3 loop: CASSQEGGAFGNTIYF. The DNA of the CDR3 is TGTGCCAGCAGCCAAGAAGGGGGGGCGTTTGGAAACACCATATATTTT.

This clone was counted between two and nine times. This CDR3 is CASSLGTGKAEAFF. The DNA of the CDR3 is TGTGCCAGCAGCTTAGGGACAGGGAAGGCTGAAGCTTTCTTT. The J gene is TRBJ1-1, the V gene TRBV11-2, with 8 positions matching TRBD1. After removal of 1 base from V and 6 bases from J, the junction contained 4 bases not matched to a gene. The CDR3 runs to 14 residues. Germline CDR1 SGHAT, CDR2 FQNNGV.

The chain links TRBV6-5 to TRBJ1-3, with D possibly being TRBD1 (5 bases). Trimming shortened V by 5 bases and J by 4 bases, and 15 bases separated the two germline ends. Per the germline V gene, CDR1 is MNHEY and CDR2 is SVGAGI. The CDR3 has 15 amino acids. In nucleotides, the CDR3 is TGTGCCAGCAGTAAGACAGCTACTCCGGGAAACACCATATATTTT. Amino acids: CASSKTATPGNTIYF.

The V and J genes are TRBV9 and TRBJ2-5, with 11 bases matching TRBD2. Unmatched junction bases numbered 6, after V lost 0 bases and J lost 5 bases. The CDR3 is made up of 16 amino acids. Looked up from germline, CDR1 is SGDLS and CDR2 is YYNGEE. CDR3 DNA: TGTGCCAGCAGCGTAGAATTAGCGGGGGGGCGGGAGACCCAGTACTTC. It specifies CASSVELAGGRETQYF.

This clone was detected a few times. This chain joins TRBV7-2 and TRBJ1-3; D unclear. There are 13 residues in the CDR3. The V gene lost 6 bases and the J gene lost 8 bases, with 14 bases spanning the gap. Germline V gene data show CDR1 as SGHTA and CDR2 as FQGNSA. The CDR3 protein is CASSPVPTDTIYF. The DNA of the CDR3 is TGTGCCAGCAGTCCTGTCCCAACGGACACCATATATTTT.

The chain couples TRBV10-3 to TRBJ1-5; D remains unclear. Germline V gene data show CDR1 as ENHRY and CDR2 as SYGVKD. The V gene lost 0 bases and the J gene lost 5 bases, with 8 bases spanning the gap. The CDR3 is 14 amino acids. CDR3 nucleotides: TGTGCCATCAGTGAGTCGGAAGGAGATCAGCCCCAGCATTTT. Translating it yields CAISESEGDQPQHF.

Here the CDR3 reads CASSLDRLDTIYF. Here the CDR3 DNA reads TGTGCCAGCAGCTTAGACAGGTTGGACACCATATATTTT. This sequence joins TRBV7-2 and TRBJ1-3; possible D gene TRBD1, 5 bases. This CDR3 region has 13 residues. Germline lookup yields CDR1 SGHTA and CDR2 FQGNSA. V was clipped by 1 base and J by 8 bases, with 9 bases between them.

CDR3 coding DNA: TGTGCCAGCAGCTCCTCCGGGACAGGGTATCGGGAGCTGTTTTTT. Its translation: CASSSSGTGYRELFF. The chain uses TRBV9 and TRBJ2-2, with TRBD1 matching over 9 bases. There are 15 residues in the CDR3. Germline-derived CDR1 and CDR2 are SGDLS and YYNGEE. The J segment lost 9 bases and the V segment lost 4 bases, leaving 10 bases of the junction unmatched.